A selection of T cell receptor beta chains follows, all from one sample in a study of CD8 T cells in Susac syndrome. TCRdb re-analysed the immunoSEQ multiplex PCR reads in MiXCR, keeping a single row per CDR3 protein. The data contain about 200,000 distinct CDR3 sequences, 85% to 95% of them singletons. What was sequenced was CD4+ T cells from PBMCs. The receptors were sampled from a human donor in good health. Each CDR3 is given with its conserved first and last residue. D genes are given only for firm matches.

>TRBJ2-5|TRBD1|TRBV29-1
CSVPPGQGYGQYF
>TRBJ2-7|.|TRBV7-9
CASSSDTTYEQYF
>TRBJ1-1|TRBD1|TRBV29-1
CSATGQGGTEAFF
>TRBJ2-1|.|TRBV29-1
CSVDEGTPSYNEQFF
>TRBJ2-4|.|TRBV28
CASSFGETAKNIQYF
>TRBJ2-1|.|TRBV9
CASSVGSGVTDNEQFF
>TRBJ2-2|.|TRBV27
CASSATRSGELFF
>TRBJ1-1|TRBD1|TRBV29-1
CSVRGQRLRAFF
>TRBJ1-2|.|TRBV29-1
CSAEEQGPYGYTF
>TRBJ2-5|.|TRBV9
CASSVDGRSFQETQYF
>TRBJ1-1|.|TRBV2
CASSLDGPNTEAFF
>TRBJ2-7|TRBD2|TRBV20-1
CSASGFVAGYEQYF
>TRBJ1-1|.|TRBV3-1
CASSEPTGNTEAFF
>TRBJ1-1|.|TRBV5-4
CASSLPPLGHSTEAFF
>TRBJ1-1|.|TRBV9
CASSVEWATEAFF
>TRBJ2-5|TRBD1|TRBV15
CATSRVRQGGRETQYF
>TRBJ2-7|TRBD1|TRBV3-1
CASSQVSVLQGDEQYF
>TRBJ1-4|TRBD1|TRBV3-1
CASSRRTGSEKLFF
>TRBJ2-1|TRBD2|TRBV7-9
CASAPLAGIHEQFF
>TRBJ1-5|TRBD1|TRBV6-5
CASSIDRAGNQPQHF
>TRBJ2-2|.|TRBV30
CAWSTIDRPPGELFF
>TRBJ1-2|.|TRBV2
CASNGDNYGYTF
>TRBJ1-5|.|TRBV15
CATSSGLGRNQPQHF
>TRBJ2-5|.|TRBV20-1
CSARGPMIETQYF
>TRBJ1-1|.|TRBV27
CASSARPMGTNTEAFF
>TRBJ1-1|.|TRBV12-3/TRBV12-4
CASSFSVTEAFF
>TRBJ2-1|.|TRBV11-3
CASSLDPSRGGSYNEQFF
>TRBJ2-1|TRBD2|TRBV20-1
CSARSAGLADSYNEQFF
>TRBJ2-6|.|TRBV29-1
CSVVRTGANVLTF
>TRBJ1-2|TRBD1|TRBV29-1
CSVGGQYGYTF
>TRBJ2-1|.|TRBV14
CASRSGSYNEQFF
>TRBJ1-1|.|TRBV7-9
CASSLVREAFF
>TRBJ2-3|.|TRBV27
CASSLTSAVWDTQYF
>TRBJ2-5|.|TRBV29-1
CSYSEETQYF
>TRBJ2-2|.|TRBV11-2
CASSSLLTGELFF
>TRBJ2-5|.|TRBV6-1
CASSEALWRSGETQYF
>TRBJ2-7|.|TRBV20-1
CSARDEAAYEQYF